Sequencing of this T cell receptor beta chain was carried out in a study of T cells in Graves' hyperthyroidism and ophthalmopathy. The wider study: Peripheral blood was collected at initial diagnosis, before any treatment.

V lost 0 bases to trimming and J lost 3 bases, with 23 bases between them. This CDR3 spans 18 amino acids. Germline V gene data show CDR1 as DFQATT and CDR2 as SNEGSKA (reference sequence). Amplification targeted TCR beta CDR3 regions from RNA transcripts. The study used the HTBI primer set for a first-round RT-PCR of the TCR CDR3. From the multiplex PCR reads, TCRdb called clonotypes with MiXCR, one entry per CDR3 protein. The data contain roughly 250,000 distinct CDR3 sequences, about 20% of them singletons. Cells are PBMCs isolated from 9 to 10 ml of fresh blood. The clonotype comes from a man aged 30 to 45 with Graves' ophthalmopathy. The specimen was blood. The V and J genes are TRBV20-1 and TRBJ2-5; D may match TRBD1 or TRBD2 (6 bases each). The CDR3 is CSARDRWRGQGTKETQYF. The DNA for the CDR3 is TGCAGTGCTAGAGATCGGTGGAGGGGCCAGGGGACCAAAGAGACCCAGTACTTC.